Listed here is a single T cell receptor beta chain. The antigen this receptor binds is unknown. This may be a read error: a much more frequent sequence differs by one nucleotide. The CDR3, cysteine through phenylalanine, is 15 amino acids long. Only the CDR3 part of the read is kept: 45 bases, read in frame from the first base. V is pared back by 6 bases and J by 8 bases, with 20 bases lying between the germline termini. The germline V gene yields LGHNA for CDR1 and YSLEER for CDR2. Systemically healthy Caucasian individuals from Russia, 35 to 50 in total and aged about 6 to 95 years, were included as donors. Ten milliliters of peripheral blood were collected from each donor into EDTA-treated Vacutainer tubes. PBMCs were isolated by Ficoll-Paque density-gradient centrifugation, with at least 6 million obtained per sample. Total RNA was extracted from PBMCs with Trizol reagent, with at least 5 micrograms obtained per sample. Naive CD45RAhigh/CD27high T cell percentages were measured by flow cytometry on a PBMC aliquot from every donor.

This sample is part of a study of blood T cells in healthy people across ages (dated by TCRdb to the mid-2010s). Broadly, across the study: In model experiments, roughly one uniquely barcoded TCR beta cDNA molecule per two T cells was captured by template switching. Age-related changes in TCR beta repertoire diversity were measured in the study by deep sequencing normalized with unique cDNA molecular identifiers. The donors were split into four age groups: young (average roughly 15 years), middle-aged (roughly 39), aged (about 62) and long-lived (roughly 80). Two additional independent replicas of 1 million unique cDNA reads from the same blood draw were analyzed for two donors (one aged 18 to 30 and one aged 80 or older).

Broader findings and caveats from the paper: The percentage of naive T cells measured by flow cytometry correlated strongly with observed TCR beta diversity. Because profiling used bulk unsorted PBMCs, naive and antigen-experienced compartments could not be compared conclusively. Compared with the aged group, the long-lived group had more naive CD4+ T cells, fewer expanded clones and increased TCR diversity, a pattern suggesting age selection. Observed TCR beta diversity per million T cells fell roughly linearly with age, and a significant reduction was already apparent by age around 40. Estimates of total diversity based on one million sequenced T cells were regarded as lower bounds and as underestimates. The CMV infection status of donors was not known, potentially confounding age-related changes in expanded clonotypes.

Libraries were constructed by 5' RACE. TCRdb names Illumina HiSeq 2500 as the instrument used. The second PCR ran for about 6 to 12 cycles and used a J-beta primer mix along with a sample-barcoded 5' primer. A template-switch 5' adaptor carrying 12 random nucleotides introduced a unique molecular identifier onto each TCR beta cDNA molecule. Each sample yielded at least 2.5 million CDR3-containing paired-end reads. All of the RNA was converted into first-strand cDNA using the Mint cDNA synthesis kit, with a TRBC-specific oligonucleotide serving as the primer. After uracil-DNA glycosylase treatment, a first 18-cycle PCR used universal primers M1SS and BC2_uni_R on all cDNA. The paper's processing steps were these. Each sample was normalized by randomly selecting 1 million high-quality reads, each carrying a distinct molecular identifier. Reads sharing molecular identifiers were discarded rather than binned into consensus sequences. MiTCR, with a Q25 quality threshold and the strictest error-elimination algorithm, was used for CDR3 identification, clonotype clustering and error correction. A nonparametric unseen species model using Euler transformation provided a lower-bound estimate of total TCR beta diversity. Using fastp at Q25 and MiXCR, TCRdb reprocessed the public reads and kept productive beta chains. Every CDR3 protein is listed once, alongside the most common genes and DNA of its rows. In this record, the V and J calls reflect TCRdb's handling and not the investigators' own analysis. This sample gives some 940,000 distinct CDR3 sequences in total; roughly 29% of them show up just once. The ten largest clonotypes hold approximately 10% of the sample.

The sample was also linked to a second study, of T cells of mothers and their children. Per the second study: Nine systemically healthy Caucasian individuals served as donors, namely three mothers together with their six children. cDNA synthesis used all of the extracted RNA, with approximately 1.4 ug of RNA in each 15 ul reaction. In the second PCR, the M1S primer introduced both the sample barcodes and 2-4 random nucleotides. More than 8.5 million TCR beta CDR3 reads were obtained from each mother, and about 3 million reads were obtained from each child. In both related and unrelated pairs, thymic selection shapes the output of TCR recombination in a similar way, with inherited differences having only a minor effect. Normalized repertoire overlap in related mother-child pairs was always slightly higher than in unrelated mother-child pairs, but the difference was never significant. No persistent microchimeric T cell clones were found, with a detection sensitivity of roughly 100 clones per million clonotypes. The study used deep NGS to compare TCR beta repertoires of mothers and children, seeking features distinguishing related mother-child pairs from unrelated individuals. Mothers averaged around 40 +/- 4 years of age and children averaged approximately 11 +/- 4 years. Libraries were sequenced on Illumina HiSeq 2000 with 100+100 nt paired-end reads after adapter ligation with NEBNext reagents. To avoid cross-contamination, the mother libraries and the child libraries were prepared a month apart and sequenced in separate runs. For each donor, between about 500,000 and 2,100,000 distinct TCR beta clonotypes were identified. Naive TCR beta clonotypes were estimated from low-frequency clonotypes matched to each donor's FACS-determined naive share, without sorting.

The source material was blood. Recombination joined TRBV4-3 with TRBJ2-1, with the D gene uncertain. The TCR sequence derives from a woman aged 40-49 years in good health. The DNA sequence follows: TGCGCCAGCAGTCACGGCCGGCACTTCGAGGATGAGCAGTTCTTC. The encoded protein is CASSHGRHFEDEQFF.